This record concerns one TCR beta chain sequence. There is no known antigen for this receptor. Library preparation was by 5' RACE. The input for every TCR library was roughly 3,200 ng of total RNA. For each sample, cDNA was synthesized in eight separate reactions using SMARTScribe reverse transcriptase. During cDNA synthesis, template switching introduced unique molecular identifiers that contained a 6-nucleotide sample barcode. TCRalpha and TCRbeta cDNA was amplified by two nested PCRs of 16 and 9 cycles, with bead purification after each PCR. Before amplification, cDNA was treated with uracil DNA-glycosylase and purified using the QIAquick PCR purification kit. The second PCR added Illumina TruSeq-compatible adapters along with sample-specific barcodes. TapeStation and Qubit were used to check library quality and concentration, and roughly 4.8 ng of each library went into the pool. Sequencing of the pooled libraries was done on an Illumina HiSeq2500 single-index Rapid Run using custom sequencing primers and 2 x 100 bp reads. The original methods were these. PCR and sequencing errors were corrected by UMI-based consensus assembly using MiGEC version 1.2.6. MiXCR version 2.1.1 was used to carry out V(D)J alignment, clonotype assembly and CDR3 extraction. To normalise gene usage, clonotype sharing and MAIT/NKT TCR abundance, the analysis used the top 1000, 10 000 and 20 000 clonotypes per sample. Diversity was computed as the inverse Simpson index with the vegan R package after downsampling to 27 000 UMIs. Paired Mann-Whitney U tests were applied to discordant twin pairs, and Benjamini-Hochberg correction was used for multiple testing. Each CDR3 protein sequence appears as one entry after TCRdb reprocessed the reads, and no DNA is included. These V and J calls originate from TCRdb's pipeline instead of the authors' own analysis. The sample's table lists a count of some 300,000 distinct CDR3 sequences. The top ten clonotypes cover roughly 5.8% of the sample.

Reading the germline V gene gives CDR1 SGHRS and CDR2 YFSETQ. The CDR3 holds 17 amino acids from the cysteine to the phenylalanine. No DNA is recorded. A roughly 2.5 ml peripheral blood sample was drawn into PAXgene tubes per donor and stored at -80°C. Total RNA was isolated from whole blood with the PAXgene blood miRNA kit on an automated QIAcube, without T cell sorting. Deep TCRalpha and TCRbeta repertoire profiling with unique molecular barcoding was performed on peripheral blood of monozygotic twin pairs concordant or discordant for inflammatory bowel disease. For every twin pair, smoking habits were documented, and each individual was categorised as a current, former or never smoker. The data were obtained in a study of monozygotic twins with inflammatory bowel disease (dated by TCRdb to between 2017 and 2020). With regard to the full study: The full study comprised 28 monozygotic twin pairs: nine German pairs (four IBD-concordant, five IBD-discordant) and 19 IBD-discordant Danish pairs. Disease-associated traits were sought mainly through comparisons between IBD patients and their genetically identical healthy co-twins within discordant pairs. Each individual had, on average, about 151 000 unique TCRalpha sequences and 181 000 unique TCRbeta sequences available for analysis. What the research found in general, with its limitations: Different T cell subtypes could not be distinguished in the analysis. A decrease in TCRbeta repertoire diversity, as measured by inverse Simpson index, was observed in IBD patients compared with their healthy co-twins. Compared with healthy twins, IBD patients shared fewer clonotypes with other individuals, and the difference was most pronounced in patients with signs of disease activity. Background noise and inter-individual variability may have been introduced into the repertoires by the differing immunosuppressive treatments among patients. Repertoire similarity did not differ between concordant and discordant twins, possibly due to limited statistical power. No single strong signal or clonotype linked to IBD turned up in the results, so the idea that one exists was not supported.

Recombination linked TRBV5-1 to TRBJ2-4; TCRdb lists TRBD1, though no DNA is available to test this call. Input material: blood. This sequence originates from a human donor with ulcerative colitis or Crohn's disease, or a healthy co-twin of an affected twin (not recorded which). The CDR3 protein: CASSLRNGPGQENIQYF.